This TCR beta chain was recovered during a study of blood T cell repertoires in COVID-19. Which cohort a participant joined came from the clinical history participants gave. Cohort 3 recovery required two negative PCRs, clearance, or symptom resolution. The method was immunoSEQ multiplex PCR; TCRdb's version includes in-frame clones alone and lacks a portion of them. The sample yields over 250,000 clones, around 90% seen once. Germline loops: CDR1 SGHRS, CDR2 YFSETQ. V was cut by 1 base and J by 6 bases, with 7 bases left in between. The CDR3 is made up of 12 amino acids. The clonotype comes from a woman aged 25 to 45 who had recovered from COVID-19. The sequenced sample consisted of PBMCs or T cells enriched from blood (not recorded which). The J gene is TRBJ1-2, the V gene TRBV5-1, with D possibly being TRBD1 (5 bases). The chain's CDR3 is CASSLSGDGYTF. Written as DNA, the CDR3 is TGCGCCAGCAGCTTGTCGGGGGATGGCTACACCTTC.